This entry lists 8 T cell receptor beta chains sequenced from one sample in a study of a mutant IDH1 vaccine in newly diagnosed glioma. Time point indicated: week 35, safety follow-up. The vaccine gave 300 ug of a 20-mer mutant IDH1 peptide subcutaneously per dose. The repertoire was sequenced with immunoSEQ multiplex PCR; TCRdb's copy has only in-frame clones and lacks some. The sample shows tens of thousands of clones, about nine tenths of them seen only once. These TCRs are of unknown antigen specificity. This material consisted of PBMCs, taken from a glioma patient whose treatment included an IDH1 peptide vaccine. The receptors come from a man aged 35-49 years with glioma.

The chain links TRBV25-1 to TRBJ2-4; perhaps TRBD2 as D (6 bases). The germline V gene has CDR1 MGHDK and CDR2 SYGVNS. The CDR3 length is 14 residues. The V and J ends lost 6 bases and 0 bases respectively, with 9 bases between them. CDR3 residues: CASSRSGAKNIQYF. In DNA, the CDR3 is TGTGCCAGCAGCCGTAGCGGAGCCAAAAACATTCAGTACTTC.

This sequence joins TRBV5-1 and TRBJ2-3; D possibly uses TRBD1 or TRBD2 (5 bases each). The CDR3 is 17 residues long. The germline gives CDR1 SGHRS, CDR2 YFSETQ. V was pared by 1 base and J by 5 bases, with 20 bases between. The CDR3 coding sequence is TGCGCCAGCAGCTTGTTGGGACCTGTCGGCGGTGGAGATACGCAGTATTTT. Translating gives CASSLLGPVGGGDTQYF.

The chain links TRBV6-5 to TRBJ1-2; D is uncertain. The CDR3 contains 11 residues. Germline CDR1 reads MNHEY; CDR2 reads SVGAGI. Trimming removed 8 bases at V and 7 bases at J, with 11 bases between. CDR3 protein: CASWNPAGYTF. The CDR3 nucleotides read TGTGCCAGCTGGAATCCGGCTGGCTACACCTTC.

The V gene is TRBV2, the J gene TRBJ2-7, with D tentatively TRBD2 (5 bases). Germline loops: CDR1 SNHLY, CDR2 FYNNEI. CDR3 length: 15 residues. Trimming pared 4 bases from V and 9 bases from J, leaving 22 bases between. The CDR3 loop is CASSASGSHPRGQYF. The CDR3 nucleotides read TGTGCCAGCAGTGCCTCGGGATCCCATCCAAGAGGGCAGTACTTC.

CDR3 loop: CASSLARGAFF. DNA for the CDR3: TGTGCCAGCAGCTTAGCCCGGGGGGCTTTCTTT. This chain connects TRBV11-2 to TRBJ1-1, with D possibly being TRBD1 (5 bases). The V gene lost 1 base and the J gene lost 11 bases, with 8 bases spanning the gap. Germline CDR1 is SGHAT and CDR2 is FQNNGV. The CDR3 sequence is 11 residues long. Drawing the rest from reference TRBV11-2 and TRBJ1-1, the complete variable domain is EAGVAQSPRYKIIEKRQSVAFWCNPISGHATLYWYQQILGQGPKLLIQFQNNGVVDDSQLPKDRFSAERLKGVDSTLKIQPAKLEDSAVYLCASSLARGAFFGQGTRLTVV.

The CDR3 DNA sequence: TGCGCCAGCAGCCAAGAGGGGGGAAGCGCCGGGGCTTCGGAGACCCAGTACTTC. Its translation: CASSQEGGSAGASETQYF. The V gene is TRBV4-1, the J gene TRBJ2-5; perhaps TRBD2 as D (6 bases). The ends were cut back, 0 bases at V and 5 bases at J, with 22 bases in the middle. CDR3 length equals 18 residues. CDR1 is MGHRA and CDR2 is YSYEKL in the germline V gene.

This clone was recorded once. The chain uses TRBV14 and TRBJ2-3; D may match TRBD1 or TRBD2 (6 bases each). V lost 5 bases and J 6 bases, leaving 18 bases between the germline ends. Germline lookup yields CDR1 SGHDN and CDR2 FVKESK. The CDR3 extends over 15 amino acids. The CDR3 DNA reads TGTGCCAGCAGCTATAGCGGTTTGAGGGGGGATACGCAGTATTTT. As protein: CASSYSGLRGDTQYF.

This clone was seen a handful of times. This chain links TRBV19 with TRBJ1-2, with D maybe TRBD1 (5 bases). The CDR3 length is 13 residues. V was trimmed by 3 bases and J by 4 bases, leaving 9 bases between them. Germline CDR1 is LNHDA and CDR2 is SQIVND (reference sequence). CDR3 coding DNA: TGTGCCAGTAGTATGGGACCAGGCTATGGCTACACCTTC. This translates into CASSMGPGYGYTF.